One sample yielded the 21 T cell receptor beta chains listed below, sequenced in a study of glioma-infiltrating T cells after dendritic cell vaccination. Libraries were prepared by immunoSEQ multiplex PCR; TCRdb keeps only in-frame clonotypes and omits some of them. The table has around 87,000 clones, less than 90% seen once; the top ten hold around 6.5%. The sample's time point: after dendritic cell vaccination, including at tumor progression/relapse. Sequences were derived from blood, sampled after dendritic cell vaccination. The receptor set was obtained from a human donor with glioblastoma.

V usage is TRBV5-6 and J usage is TRBJ1-1; TRBD1 is a possible D gene (5 bases). The CDR3 extends over 15 amino acids. Trimming shortened V by 5 bases and J by 1 base, and 15 bases separated the two germline ends. Germline V gene data show CDR1 as SGHDT and CDR2 as YYEEEE. CDR3: CASRDMGGPNTEAFF. The DNA for the CDR3 is TGTGCCAGCAGGGACATGGGGGGACCGAACACTGAAGCTTTCTTT. Supplemented by reference TRBV5-6 and TRBJ1-1, the full variable domain reads DAGVTQSPTHLIKTRGQQVTLRCSPKSGHDTVSWYQQALGQGPQFIFQYYEEEERQRGNFPDRFSGHQFPNYSSELNVNALLLGDSALYLCASRDMGGPNTEAFFGQGTRLTVV.

The CDR3 spells CASSLVSSGAIQYF. In nucleotides, the CDR3 is TGTGCCAGCAGCTTGGTGTCTAGCGGGGCCATTCAGTACTTC. The chain combines TRBV5-6 with TRBJ2-4, with 9 positions matching TRBD2. CDR1 SGHDT and CDR2 YYEEEE come from the germline V gene. V lost 0 bases, J lost 9 bases, and 4 bases stayed unmatched. There are 14 residues in the CDR3.

The chain couples TRBV5-1 to TRBJ1-5, with D possibly matching TRBD1 (6 bases). Germline loops: CDR1 SGHRS, CDR2 YFSETQ. This CDR3 region has 13 residues. Trimming left V 1 base short and J 6 bases short, with 8 bases between. The CDR3 DNA follows: TGCGCCAGCAGCTTGCAGGGGCCTCAGCCCCAGCATTTT. This encodes CASSLQGPQPQHF.

V gene TRBV7-9 combines with J gene TRBJ2-7; possibly TRBD1 for D (6 bases). The CDR3 is 18 residues long. The V and J ends lost 5 bases and 0 bases respectively, with 23 bases between them. CDR1 is SEHNR and CDR2 is FQNEAQ in the germline V gene (reference sequence). The CDR3 region is CASSPPFFAEGGSYEQYF. The CDR3 bases are TGTGCCAGCAGCCCCCCTTTTTTCGCGGAAGGGGGCTCCTACGAGCAGTACTTC.

Only one count was recorded for this clone. V and J are TRBV7-2 and TRBJ1-5; D unresolved. The V end lost 3 bases, the J end lost 7 bases, and 10 bases lay between the germline ends. Germline CDR1 is SGHTA and CDR2 is FQGNSA. CDR3 size: 13 residues. The CDR3 spells CASSLGGEQPQHF. CDR3 coding DNA: TGTGCCAGCAGCTTGGGTGGAGAGCAGCCCCAGCATTTT.

V usage is TRBV7-2 and J usage is TRBJ1-5; D may be TRBD1 (5 bases). V shed 3 bases and J shed 3 bases, with 12 bases lying between them. CDR3 length: 15 amino acids. Per germline, CDR1 SGHTA and CDR2 FQGNSA. CDR3 residues: CASSFSRGDNQPQHF. In nucleotides, the CDR3 is TGTGCCAGCAGCTTCTCCCGGGGGGACAATCAGCCCCAGCATTTT. The whole variable domain, filled in from reference TRBV7-2 and TRBJ1-5, reads GAGVSQSPSNKVTEKGKDVELRCDPISGHTALYWYRQSLGQGLEFLIYFQGNSAPDKSGLPSDRFSAERTGGSVSTLTIQRTQQEDSAVYLCASSFSRGDNQPQHFGDGTRLSIL.

The chain combines TRBV9 with TRBJ2-2; 9 nucleotides line up with TRBD2. The junction had 9 bases not matched to a gene; V was cut back by 0 bases and J by 3 bases. The germline CDR1 and CDR2 sequences are SGDLS and YYNGEE. This CDR3 spans 18 amino acids. The CDR3 DNA reads as TGTGCCAGCAGCGTAGCTACGAGGCTAGCGGGACACACCGGGGAGCTGTTTTTT. This sequence encodes CASSVATRLAGHTGELFF.

The CDR3 is CASSVDGILASYTQYF. Here the CDR3 DNA reads TGTGCCAGCAGCGTAGATGGCATTTTAGCATCGTATACGCAGTATTTT. This chain joins TRBV9 and TRBJ2-3; the D is unclear. V shed 0 bases and J shed 7 bases, with 18 bases lying between them. The germline V gene encodes CDR1 SGDLS and CDR2 YYNGEE. The CDR3 loop spans 16 amino acids.

Of note for this clone: The same CDR3 can be traced to other DNA sequences in this sample. The chain carries TRBV19 and TRBJ1-1; D unclear. The CDR3 is made up of 13 amino acids. Looked up from germline, CDR1 is LNHDA and CDR2 is SQIVND (reference sequence). Between the trimmed V and J ends, which lost 3 bases and 1 base, there was a span of 6 bases. The CDR3 sequence: CASSISRNTEAFF. The CDR3 region has the DNA TGTGCCAGTAGTATCTCCAGGAACACTGAAGCTTTCTTT.

The rearrangement joins TRBV5-4 to TRBJ2-3, with D maybe TRBD2 (5 bases). V lost 4 bases and J 2 bases, leaving 14 bases between the germline ends. The germline V gene has CDR1 SGHNT and CDR2 YYREEE (reference sequence). The CDR3 has 15 residues. In nucleotides, the CDR3 is TGTGCCAGCAGCCTCGAGGGCACAAACACAGATACGCAGTATTTT. Its translation is CASSLEGTNTDTQYF.

The V gene is TRBV11-3, the J gene TRBJ1-2, with a possible D match to TRBD1 (6 bases). Trimming removed 3 bases from V and 5 bases from J, with 10 bases in between. The CDR3 loop spans 13 amino acids. Germline V gene sequence: CDR1 SGHNT, CDR2 YENEEA. CDR3 protein: CASSFGQSYGYTF. The CDR3 DNA reads TGTGCCAGCAGCTTTGGACAGAGTTATGGCTACACCTTC. The variable domain in full, completed from reference TRBV11-3 and TRBJ1-2, reads EAGVVQSPRYKIIEKKQPVAFWCNPISGHNTLYWYLQNLGQGPELLIRYENEEAVDDSQLPKDRFSAERLKGVDSTLKIQPAELGDSAVYLCASSFGQSYGYTFGSGTRLTVV.

The chain is built from TRBV5-1 and TRBJ1-2; D unresolved. V lost 3 bases to trimming and J lost 2 bases, with 11 bases between them. This CDR3 has 14 residues. Germline V gene sequence: CDR1 SGHRS, CDR2 YFSETQ. DNA of the CDR3: TGCGCCAGCAGCTCCTCGGCGGGAAACTATGGCTACACCTTC. Translating it yields CASSSSAGNYGYTF.

The chain recombines TRBV29-1 with TRBJ2-5, with D possibly matching TRBD1 (5 bases). The CDR3 covers 13 residues. Germline V gene lookup returns CDR1 SQVTM and CDR2 ANQGSEA. V was cut by 6 bases and J by 3 bases, with 14 bases left in between. CDR3 coding DNA: TGCAGCGTCACCGGACACTCTAAAGAGACCCAGTACTTC. Translation: CSVTGHSKETQYF.

The rearrangement uses TRBV9 and TRBJ1-2; possible D gene TRBD1, 5 bases. With 4 bases removed from V and 5 bases from J, the gap between germline ends came to 21 bases. This CDR3 spans 16 amino acids. The germline V gene encodes CDR1 SGDLS and CDR2 YYNGEE. CDR3 sequence (DNA): TGTGCCAGCAGCAGCACCTCGGGGGGGGACCCATATGGCTACACCTTC. Residues: CASSSTSGGDPYGYTF. The full variable domain, completed using reference TRBV9 and TRBJ1-2, is DSGVTQTPKHLITATGQRVTLRCSPRSGDLSVYWYQQSLDQGLQFLIQYYNGEERAKGNILERFSAQQFPDLHSELNLSSLELGDSALYFCASSSTSGGDPYGYTFGSGTRLTVV.

V is TRBV6-1 and J is TRBJ1-1; no reliable D call. V shed 3 bases and J shed 3 bases, with 8 bases lying between them. The CDR3 runs to 13 residues. Germline V gene lookup returns CDR1 MNHNS and CDR2 SASEGT. CDR3 loop: CASSEPGYTEAFF. CDR3 DNA sequence: TGTGCCAGCAGTGAGCCGGGATACACTGAAGCTTTCTTT.

This chain joins TRBV4-3 and TRBJ1-4; D unresolved. Germline lookup yields CDR1 LGHNA and CDR2 YSLEER. The ends were cut back, 5 bases at V and 8 bases at J, with 15 bases in the middle. There are 14 residues in the CDR3. CDR3 nucleotides: TGCGCCAGCAGCAAATTGTCACAATCCGAAAAACTGTTTTTT. Amino acids: CASSKLSQSEKLFF.

This chain joins TRBV15 and TRBJ1-2, with D possibly matching TRBD1 (6 bases). This CDR3 comprises 18 residues. V shed 1 base and J shed 4 bases, with 22 bases lying between them. CDR1 and CDR2 (germline): LNHNV, YYDKDF (reference sequence). The chain's CDR3 is CATSRGGLGLTGLYGYTF. For the CDR3, the DNA is TGTGCCACCAGCAGAGGAGGTCTGGGGCTAACAGGGCTCTATGGCTACACCTTC. The full variable domain, with the rest looked up from reference TRBV15 and TRBJ1-2, is DAMVIQNPRYQVTQFGKPVTLSCSQTLNHNVMYWYQQKSSQAPKLLFHYYDKDFNNEADTPDNFQSRRPNTSFCFLDIRSPGLGDTAMYLCATSRGGLGLTGLYGYTFGSGTRLTVV.

The table lists this clone with a few counts. The V and J genes are TRBV4-2 and TRBJ2-1; 7 bases are shared with TRBD2. Unmatched junction bases numbered 17, after V lost 4 bases and J lost 8 bases. CDR1 and CDR2 (germline): LGHNA, YNFKEQ. The CDR3 loop spans 17 amino acids. The CDR3 loop reads CASSPRLVRAGQDEQFF. CDR3 sequence (DNA): TGTGCCAGCAGCCCCAGGTTGGTTAGAGCGGGGCAGGATGAGCAGTTCTTC.

This clone was picked up a small number of times. This chain uses TRBV2 with TRBJ1-1; 9 bases align to TRBD1. With 4 bases clipped from V and 3 bases from J, the junction kept 3 bases outside the gene matches. The CDR3 has 14 residues. Looked up from germline, CDR1 is SNHLY and CDR2 is FYNNEI. CDR3 bases: TGTGCCAGCAGTGGAACAGGGGGCTACACTGAAGCTTTCTTT. It encodes CASSGTGGYTEAFF.

V is TRBV6-1 and J is TRBJ1-5; a possible D gene is TRBD1 (5 bases). The germline V and J ends were trimmed by 6 bases and 4 bases, with 10 bases remaining between them. This CDR3 contains 13 residues. Germline V gene lookup returns CDR1 MNHNS and CDR2 SASEGT. As DNA, the CDR3 is TGTGCCAGCAGAGAGGCAGGGAATCAGCCCCAGCATTTT. It specifies CASREAGNQPQHF.

V gene TRBV5-4 combines with J gene TRBJ1-1, with D hard to call. This CDR3 contains 13 residues. Trimming left V 4 bases short and J 6 bases short, with 13 bases between. Germline V lookup: CDR1 SGHNT, CDR2 YYREEE (reference sequence). The CDR3 spells CASSQSPSAEAFF. CDR3 bases: TGTGCCAGCAGCCAATCGCCCAGCGCTGAAGCTTTCTTT.